This entry describes one T cell receptor (beta chain). Other DNA sequences in this specimen translate into the identical CDR3. Assay: immunoSEQ multiplex PCR; the TCRdb copy retains only in-frame clones and omits some. The table shows 2 million to 3 million clones, with roughly 93% occurring only once. Germline V gene sequence: CDR1 GTSNPN, CDR2 SVGIG (reference sequence). The V gene lost 4 bases and the J gene lost 4 bases, with 11 bases spanning the gap. CDR3 size: 13 residues. The data derive from a study of shared clonotypes between healthy human individuals. This sequence joins TRBV30 and TRBJ1-5, with D possibly TRBD1 on 6 matching bases. The receptor's source is a man between 18 and 29 years old in good health. Some clones in this sample may be carry-over from other donors' samples. Source material: naive CD4+ T cells from PBMCs. Subset denoted: CD45RA+ positively selected. The CDR3 sequence: CAWTGGGNQPQHF. CDR3 nucleotides: TGTGCCTGGACGGGAGGGGGTAATCAGCCCCAGCATTTT.